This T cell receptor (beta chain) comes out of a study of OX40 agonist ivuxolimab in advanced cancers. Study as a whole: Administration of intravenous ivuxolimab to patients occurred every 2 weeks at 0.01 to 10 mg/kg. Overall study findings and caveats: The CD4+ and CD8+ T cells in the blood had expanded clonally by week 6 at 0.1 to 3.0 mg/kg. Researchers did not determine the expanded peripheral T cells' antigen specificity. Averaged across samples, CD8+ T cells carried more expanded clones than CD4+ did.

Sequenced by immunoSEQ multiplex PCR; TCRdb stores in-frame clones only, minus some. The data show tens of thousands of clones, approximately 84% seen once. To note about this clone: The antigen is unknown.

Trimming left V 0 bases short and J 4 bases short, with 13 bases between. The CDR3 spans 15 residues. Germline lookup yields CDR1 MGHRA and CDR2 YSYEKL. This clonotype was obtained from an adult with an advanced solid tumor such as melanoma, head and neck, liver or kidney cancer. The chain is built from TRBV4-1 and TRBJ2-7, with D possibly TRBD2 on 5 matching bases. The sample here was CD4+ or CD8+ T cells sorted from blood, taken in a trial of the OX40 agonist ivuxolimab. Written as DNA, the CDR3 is TGCGCCAGCAGCCAAGATCTGGGGTCGGGGTACGAGCAGTACTTC. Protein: CASSQDLGSGYEQYF.